Each of the 22 T cell receptor beta chains below was sequenced from the same sample in a study of blood T cells in healthy people across ages (dated by TCRdb to the mid-2010s). Library construction relied on 5' RACE. The data were produced on an Illumina HiSeq 2500. A second PCR of roughly 7 to 11 cycles was performed with a sample-barcoded 5' primer and a J-beta primer mix. Clones were called with MiXCR by TCRdb after fastp trimmed the public reads at Q25, and only in-frame beta chains were retained. CDR3 protein duplicates are merged, each entry listing the most common genes and DNA. This sample has some 790,000 distinct CDR3 sequences in its table, and under 30% of those were observed once. Around 15% of the sample is in the top ten clones. The sample consisted of blood. The receptor source for this set is a woman older than 75 in good health.

This clonotype appeared once. V usage is TRBV5-5 and J usage is TRBJ1-6; 9 nucleotides agree with TRBD1. CDR1 and CDR2 from the germline V gene are SGHKS and YYEKEE (reference sequence). The junction had 5 bases not matched to a gene; V was cut back by 4 bases and J by 9 bases. This CDR3 spans 14 amino acids. CDR3 nucleotide sequence: TGTGCCAGCAGCCACAGGACAGGGGTTTCACCCCTCCACTTT. Translating it yields CASSHRTGVSPLHF. Filled out from reference TRBV5-5 and TRBJ1-6, the complete variable domain reads DAGVTQSPTHLIKTRGQQVTLRCSPISGHKSVSWYQQVLGQGPQFIFQYYEKEERGRGNFPDRFSARQFPNYSSELNVNALLLGDSALYLCASSHRTGVSPLHFGNGTRLTVT.

The chain recombines TRBV7-9 with TRBJ2-7; perhaps TRBD2 as D (6 bases). The CDR3 totals 12 residues. The germline V and J ends were trimmed by 2 bases and 7 bases, with 9 bases remaining between them. Germline V gene lookup returns CDR1 SEHNR and CDR2 FQNEAQ (reference sequence). This CDR3 reads CASSLTREEQYF. The CDR3 DNA follows: TGTGCCAGCAGCTTAACCCGGGAGGAGCAGTACTTC.

The table lists this clonotype with many counts. The V gene is TRBV30, the J gene TRBJ2-5; D unresolved. Trimming took off 4 bases at V and 5 bases at J, with 14 bases between the two ends. Germline assignment: CDR1 GTSNPN and CDR2 SVGIG (reference sequence). CDR3 length: 13 amino acids. CDR3 sequence: CAWKGVSRETQYF. The CDR3 region has the DNA TGTGCCTGGAAGGGTGTCAGCAGGGAGACCCAGTACTTC.

The chain recombines TRBV6-1 with TRBJ2-7; D perhaps matches TRBD2 (6 bases). V was pared by 6 bases and J by 6 bases, with 21 bases between. Germline CDR1 MNHNS, CDR2 SASEGT. The CDR3 loop spans 15 amino acids. For the CDR3, the DNA is TGTGCCAGCAGCCCCCTCCGGGTAGGGGACTGCGAGCAGTACTTC. It yields the protein CASSPLRVGDCEQYF.

This rearrangement joins TRBV11-3 to TRBJ2-1; 8 bases agree with TRBD2. Trimming cost V 5 bases and J 7 bases; bases outside gene matches: 13. The CDR3 has 16 residues. The germline V gene has CDR1 SGHNT and CDR2 YENEEA. This CDR3 reads CASSPGSGGLGNEQFF. CDR3 nucleotide sequence: TGTGCCAGCAGCCCGGGGAGCGGGGGTCTGGGGAATGAGCAGTTCTTC.

V usage is TRBV6-5 and J usage is TRBJ2-1; 9 nucleotides line up with TRBD1. The germline V gene has CDR1 MNHEY and CDR2 SVGAGI. The CDR3 is made up of 16 amino acids. After removal of 2 bases from V and 13 bases from J, the junction contained 15 bases not matched to a gene. CDR3 protein: CASSYLGTGTQETQFF. The CDR3 nucleotides are TGTGCCAGCAGTTACCTCGGGACAGGGACACAAGAGACCCAGTTCTTC.

A remark on this clonotype: This may stem from a read error, because a much larger clone lies one nucleotide away. V and J are TRBV10-3 and TRBJ1-2, with D possibly matching TRBD1 (5 bases). Germline values: CDR1 ENHRY, CDR2 SYGVKD. This CDR3 is built from 15 residues. The V end was cut by 6 bases, the J end by 8 bases, with 22 bases between. CDR3 residues: CAIRTGAGRLRGYTF. In DNA, the CDR3 is TGTGCCATCAGAACCGGGGCAGGTCGTCTGCGCGGCTACACCTTC.

The chain has TRBV6-2 or TRBV6-3 and TRBJ1-5; unclear D gene. Germline-derived CDR1 and CDR2 are MNHEY and SVGEGT. The CDR3 sequence is 14 residues long. V was shortened by 0 bases and J by 5 bases, with 8 bases between the two germline ends. In DNA form, the CDR3 reads TGTGCCAGCAGTTACTCGTTTCCCCATCAGCCCCAGCATTTT. Encoded protein: CASSYSFPHQPQHF.

As to this clonotype: A much larger clone differs by one base, so this may be a read error. The chain carries TRBV7-9 and TRBJ2-5; D might be TRBD1 or TRBD2, each matching 6 bases. Trimming took off 5 bases at V and 11 bases at J, with 27 bases between the two ends. Per germline, CDR1 SEHNR and CDR2 FQNEAQ (reference sequence). The CDR3 has 16 amino acids. Here the CDR3 reads CASSTRTGGGKDEQYF. The CDR3 region has the DNA TGTGCCAGCAGCACCCGGACCGGGGGCGGAAAGGATGAGCAGTACTTC.

Concerning this clonotype: This may arise from a read error, as a much more abundant clone is one base away. The chain uses TRBV7-2 and TRBJ1-2; TRBD1 agrees at 7 bases. Germline V gene data show CDR1 as SGHTA and CDR2 as FQGNSA. The CDR3 length is 15 residues. V gave up 2 bases and J gave up 4 bases; unmatched junction bases: 7. DNA of the CDR3: TGTGCCAGCAGCTTATGGACAGGCGAGCGCTATGGCTACACCTTC. Protein product: CASSLWTGERYGYTF.

Comment on this clonotype: It may be a read error: a sequence one base away is much more abundant. V is TRBV28 and J is TRBJ2-5; 8 nucleotides line up with TRBD2. The CDR3 extends over 13 amino acids. The germline V gene has CDR1 MDHEN and CDR2 SYDVKM. V trimming: 8 bases; J trimming: 11 bases; junction bases outside the gene matches: 13. CDR3 sequence (DNA): TGTGCCAGCCGCCGGGGGGGCCAAAATGAGCAGTACTTC. It specifies CASRRGGQNEQYF.

This clonotype was seen many times. This chain links TRBV7-9 with TRBJ1-2, with D unresolved. CDR3 length: 15 residues. Per the germline V gene, CDR1 is SEHNR and CDR2 is FQNEAQ (reference sequence). V dropped 1 base and J dropped 2 bases, with 11 bases sitting between them. The CDR3 nucleotides are TGTGCCAGCAGCTTAGTCTCGGTTTCAAACTATGGCTACACCTTC. As protein: CASSLVSVSNYGYTF.

The genes are TRBV6-1 and TRBJ2-4; D possibly corresponds to TRBD1 (7 bases). The J call is in doubt because the DNA end fits TRBJ2-7 better. From germline, CDR1 is MNHNS and CDR2 SASEGT. CDR3 length: 16 amino acids. The DNA for the CDR3 is TGTGCCAGCAGTGAATGGGGGGCAGGGGGAGCCTACGAGCAGTACTTC. It is translated as CASSEWGAGGAYEQYF.

Comment on this clonotype: This clone may be a read error of a much larger clone one base away. As DNA, the CDR3 is TGTGCCAGCAGTTACTTCGGCGGGGGAAGCACAGGTACGCAGTATTTT. Residues: CASSYFGGGSTGTQYF. V is TRBV6-2 or TRBV6-3 and J is TRBJ2-3; 7 bases fit TRBD2. Looked up from germline, CDR1 is MNHEY and CDR2 is SVGEGT. This CDR3 spans 16 amino acids.

A single count supports this clonotype. It is likely a read error, because the conserved phenylalanine at the end of the CDR3 is missing. The DNA is left out, because the CDR3 cannot be placed on it with certainty; the CDR3 is given as TCRdb lists it. V is TRBV12-3 or TRBV12-4 and J is TRBJ2-3. Including both end residues, the CDR3 is 15 amino acids long. The CDR3 protein is CASRFGSPSTDTEYS.

This clonotype was seen repeatedly, ten times or more. The chain recombines TRBV7-9 with TRBJ2-1, with unresolved D. The V end was cut by 4 bases, the J end by 9 bases, with 7 bases between. CDR1 and CDR2 from the germline V gene are SEHNR and FQNEAQ (reference sequence). The CDR3 consists of 11 residues. The CDR3 here is CASSWAGEQFF. In DNA form, the CDR3 reads TGTGCCAGCAGCTGGGCTGGTGAGCAGTTCTTC.

This clonotype was recorded at least ten times. The chain employs TRBV5-1 and TRBJ2-7, with D possibly being TRBD1 (6 bases). The germline V and J ends were trimmed by 5 bases and 2 bases, with 14 bases remaining between them. CDR1 and CDR2 (germline): SGHRS, YFSETQ. CDR3 length equals 14 residues. The CDR3 loop is CASRSGQKPYEQYF. The CDR3 DNA reads as TGCGCCAGCAGGTCAGGACAGAAGCCCTACGAGCAGTACTTC.

This clonotype was counted at least ten times. The V gene is TRBV6-5, the J gene TRBJ1-2; D ambiguous. Germline V CDR1 and CDR2: MNHEY, SVGAGI. The CDR3 is 14 amino acids. Deletions cut 4 bases from V and 4 bases from J, with 13 bases between. This chain's CDR3 is CASSFRATPYGYTF. The CDR3 DNA sequence: TGTGCCAGCAGTTTTCGGGCCACCCCCTATGGCTACACCTTC.

This clonotype was seen only a few times. The chain employs TRBV5-1 and TRBJ1-6; TRBD1 might be the D (6 bases). Germline V lookup: CDR1 SGHRS, CDR2 YFSETQ. V gave up 0 bases and J gave up 8 bases, with 9 bases separating them. The CDR3 totals 14 residues. CDR3 in amino acids: CASSLETGYSPLHF. CDR3 sequence (DNA): TGCGCCAGCAGCTTGGAGACAGGTTATTCACCCCTCCACTTT.

This clonotype was detected only a few times. The V and J genes are TRBV2 and TRBJ1-1; TRBD1 agrees at 8 bases. Germline V gives CDR1 SNHLY, CDR2 FYNNEI. V lost 6 bases and J lost 1; bases outside the gene matches: 7. The CDR3 totals 15 residues. CDR3 DNA: TGTGCCAGCAGCGCCCCCGGACAGGGGAACACTGAAGCTTTCTTT. Protein product: CASSAPGQGNTEAFF.

This clonotype showed up many times. The chain couples TRBV6-5 to TRBJ2-6, with D tentatively TRBD1 (5 bases). Trimming left V 0 bases short and J 5 bases short, with 11 bases between. The CDR3 extends over 16 amino acids. The germline V gene encodes CDR1 MNHEY and CDR2 SVGAGI. The CDR3 bases are TGTGCCAGCAGTTACTCGAGACAGAACTGGGCCAACGTCCTGACTTTC. Amino acids: CASSYSRQNWANVLTF.

This clonotype appeared many times. The chain uses TRBV29-1 and TRBJ1-5; 10 nucleotides align to TRBD1. J gave up 2 bases and V 6 bases, and 4 bases lay outside the gene matches. The CDR3 extends over 14 amino acids. CDR1 SQVTM and CDR2 ANQGSEA come from the germline V gene. CDR3 sequence (DNA): TGCAGCGTAGGGACAGGGGCTGGCAATCAGCCCCAGCATTTT. Translation gives CSVGTGAGNQPQHF.